Detailed here is one T cell receptor beta chain. Its matching antigen is unknown. In the same sample, other DNA sequences code for this CDR3. The data stem from a study of shared clonotypes between healthy human individuals. Whole-study results and caveats: In a handful of donors, about 5% of naive CD4 clonotypes appeared in common.

Germline V lookup: CDR1 MDHEN, CDR2 SYDVKM. V was clipped by 3 bases and J by 2 bases, with 7 bases between them. This CDR3 has 13 amino acids. The repertoire was sequenced with immunoSEQ multiplex PCR; TCRdb's copy has only in-frame clones and lacks some. This table has a few million clones, more than 85% appearing once. V gene TRBV28 combines with J gene TRBJ1-1, with D uncertain. The sequencing input was naive CD4+ T cells from PBMCs. Subset in this sample: CD45RA+ positively selected. This TCR derives from a man aged 18 to 35 in good health. Some clones in this sample may be carry-over from other donors' samples. For the CDR3, the DNA is TGTGCCAGCAGTTTTGGAGCAAACACTGAAGCTTTCTTT. Its protein is CASSFGANTEAFF.